The source of this TCR beta chain is a study of human T cells and chemical hapten exposure. As for the study in general: 2% DPC was applied to roughly 2 cm by roughly 2 cm of upper inner arm skin for sensitization. Enrolled patients were predominantly female and had alopecia areata, totalis or universalis. Study-wide findings and caveats: In comparison with controls, expanded TCRs gave rise to a significantly larger number of large CDR3 similarity clusters.

The V and J ends lost 3 bases and 4 bases, in that order; junction bases with no gene match: 7. The CDR3 runs 16 residues. Per germline, CDR1 LGHNA and CDR2 YSLEER. Unique molecular identifiers were attached to individual cDNA molecules within the library. TCRdb reprocessed the RACE reads via MiXCR and lists one record per CDR3 protein. The sample yields 350,000 to 400,000 distinct CDR3 sequences, roughly 6% seen once. In its sample, this clonotype was seen many times. The antigen is unknown. Time point given: patch test 2, 6 weeks after DPC sensitization. As to treatment: therapeutic diphenylcyclopropenone sensitization with weekly scalp DPC.

This chain links TRBV4-3 with TRBJ1-3; 9 bases are a match to TRBD1. The input for sequencing was whole blood, taken in connection with sensitization to the hapten diphenylcyclopropenone (DPC). This sequence was found in a young woman with alopecia areata. Some clones in this sample may be carry-over from other donors' samples. Here the CDR3 reads CASSQDRGPNGNTIYF. As DNA, the CDR3 is TGCGCCAGCAGCCAGGACAGGGGCCCTAACGGAAACACCATATATTTT.